This T cell receptor (beta chain) was captured by sequencing in a study of control samples from healthy donors and cancer patients (dated by TCRdb to the early 2020s). The CDR3 sequence holds 15 residues, the cysteine and phenylalanine included. Of the read, only the CDR3 DNA is kept; its 45 bases are in frame from base 1. Trimmed from V: 3 bases; trimmed from J: 2 bases; junction bases lacking a gene match: 7. Via the germline V gene (reference sequence), CDR1 is DFQATT and CDR2 SNEGSKA. Preparation of the library involved the immunoSEQ multiplex PCR assay. TCRdb's version of the immuneACCESS table is confined to in-frame rearrangements and falls short of the full clone set. An unresolved V gene accounts for under half of the shortfall where checked; the remainder is of unknown origin. Here the sample has 90,000 to 140,000 clones; about 80% occur a single time. 13% of the sample is in the top ten clones.

Concerning this clone: The antigen this receptor binds is unknown. It has no much larger one-base neighbor in the sample; base qualities were not kept.

The sequence was obtained from a woman in her forties or fifties in good health. The sample taken for sequencing was blood. The rearrangement combines TRBV20-1 with TRBJ2-5; 9 bases in between match TRBD1. The nucleotides read TGCAGTGCTAGTTTCGACAGGGGGTCTCAAGAGACCCAGTACTTC. It is translated as CSASFDRGSQETQYF.